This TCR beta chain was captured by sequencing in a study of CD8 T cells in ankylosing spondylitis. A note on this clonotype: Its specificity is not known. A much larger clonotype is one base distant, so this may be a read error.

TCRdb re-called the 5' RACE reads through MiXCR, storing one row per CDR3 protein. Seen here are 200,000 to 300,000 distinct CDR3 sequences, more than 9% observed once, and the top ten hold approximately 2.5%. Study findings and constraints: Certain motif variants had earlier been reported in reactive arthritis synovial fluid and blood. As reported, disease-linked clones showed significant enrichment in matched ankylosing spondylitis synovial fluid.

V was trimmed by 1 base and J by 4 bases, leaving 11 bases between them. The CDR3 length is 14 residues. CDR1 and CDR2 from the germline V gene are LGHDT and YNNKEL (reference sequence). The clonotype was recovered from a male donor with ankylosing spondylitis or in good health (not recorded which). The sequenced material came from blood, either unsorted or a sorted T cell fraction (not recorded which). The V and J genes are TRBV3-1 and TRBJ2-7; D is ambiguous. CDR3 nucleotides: TGTGCCAGCAGCCAAGTCCACGGGCCTTACGAGCAGTACTTC. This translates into CASSQVHGPYEQYF.